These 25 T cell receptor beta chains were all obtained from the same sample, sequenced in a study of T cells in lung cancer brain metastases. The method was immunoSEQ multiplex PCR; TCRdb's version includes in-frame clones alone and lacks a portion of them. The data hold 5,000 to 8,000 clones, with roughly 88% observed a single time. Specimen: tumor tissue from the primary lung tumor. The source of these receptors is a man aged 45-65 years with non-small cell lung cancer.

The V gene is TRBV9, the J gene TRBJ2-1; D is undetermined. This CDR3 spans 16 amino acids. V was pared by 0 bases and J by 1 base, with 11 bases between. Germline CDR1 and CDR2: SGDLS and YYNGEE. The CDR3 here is CASSVVSGGSYNEQFF. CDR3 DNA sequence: TGTGCCAGCAGCGTAGTGTCGGGTGGTTCCTACAATGAGCAGTTCTTC.

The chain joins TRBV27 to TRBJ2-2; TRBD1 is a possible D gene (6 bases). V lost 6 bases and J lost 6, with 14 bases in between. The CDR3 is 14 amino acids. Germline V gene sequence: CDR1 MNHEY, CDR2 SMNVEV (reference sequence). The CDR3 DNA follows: TGTGCCAGCAGGGGGACAACGGTCGCCGGGGAGCTGTTTTTT. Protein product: CASRGTTVAGELFF.

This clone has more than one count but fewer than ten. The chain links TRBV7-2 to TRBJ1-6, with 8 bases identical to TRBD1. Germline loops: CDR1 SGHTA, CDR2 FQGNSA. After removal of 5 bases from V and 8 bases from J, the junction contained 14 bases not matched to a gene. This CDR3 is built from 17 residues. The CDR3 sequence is CASSPLLVPDRDSPLHF. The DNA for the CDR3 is TGTGCCAGCAGCCCATTACTTGTTCCGGACAGGGATTCACCCCTCCACTTT.

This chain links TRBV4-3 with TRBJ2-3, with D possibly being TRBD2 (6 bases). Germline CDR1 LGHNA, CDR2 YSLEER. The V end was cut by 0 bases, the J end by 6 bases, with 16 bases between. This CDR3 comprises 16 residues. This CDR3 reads CASSQDVRGSADTQYF. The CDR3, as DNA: TGCGCCAGCAGCCAAGACGTACGGGGGTCAGCGGATACGCAGTATTTT.

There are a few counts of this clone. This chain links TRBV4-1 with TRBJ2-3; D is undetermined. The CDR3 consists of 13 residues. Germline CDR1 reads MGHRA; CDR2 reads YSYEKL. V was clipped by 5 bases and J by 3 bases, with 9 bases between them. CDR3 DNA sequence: TGCGCCAGCAGCAAAGCCGGGACAGATACGCAGTATTTT. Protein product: CASSKAGTDTQYF.

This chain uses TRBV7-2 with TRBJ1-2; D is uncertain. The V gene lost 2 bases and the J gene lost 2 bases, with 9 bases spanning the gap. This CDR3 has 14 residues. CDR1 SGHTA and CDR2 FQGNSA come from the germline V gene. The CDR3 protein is CASSLRTSNYGYTF. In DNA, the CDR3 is TGTGCCAGCAGCTTACGGACGAGCAACTATGGCTACACCTTC.

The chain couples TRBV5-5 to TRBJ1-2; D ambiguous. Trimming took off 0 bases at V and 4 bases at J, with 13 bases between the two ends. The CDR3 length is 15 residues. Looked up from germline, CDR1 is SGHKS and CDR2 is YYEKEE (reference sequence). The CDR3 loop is CASSLEVTERYGYTF. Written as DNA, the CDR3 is TGTGCCAGCAGCTTGGAGGTCACGGAACGCTATGGCTACACCTTC.

The CDR3 coding sequence is TGTGCCAGCAGCTTAGGGGTTGGAGCGGGGGGGGGAGAGCAGTTCTTC. Encoded protein: CASSLGVGAGGGEQFF. This chain links TRBV11-2 with TRBJ2-1; 10 bases agree with TRBD2. Per germline, CDR1 SGHAT and CDR2 FQNNGV. Trimming cost V 1 base and J 10 bases; bases outside gene matches: 10. This CDR3 is built from 16 residues.

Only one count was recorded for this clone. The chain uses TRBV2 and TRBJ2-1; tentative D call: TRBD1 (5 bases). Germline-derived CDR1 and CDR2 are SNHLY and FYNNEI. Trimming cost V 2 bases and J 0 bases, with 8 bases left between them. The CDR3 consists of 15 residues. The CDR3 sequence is CASSETRGSYNEQFF. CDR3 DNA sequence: TGTGCCAGCAGTGAAACAAGGGGCTCCTACAATGAGCAGTTCTTC. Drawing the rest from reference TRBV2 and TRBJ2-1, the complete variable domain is EPEVTQTPSHQVTQMGQEVILRCVPISNHLYFYWYRQILGQKVEFLVSFYNNEISEKSEIFDDQFSVERPDGSNFTLKIRSTKLEDSAMYFCASSETRGSYNEQFFGPGTRLTVL.

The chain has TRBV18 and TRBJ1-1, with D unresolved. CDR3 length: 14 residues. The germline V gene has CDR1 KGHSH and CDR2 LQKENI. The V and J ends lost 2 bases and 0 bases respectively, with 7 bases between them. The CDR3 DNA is TGTGCCAGCTCACCATTAGCTCTGAACACTGAAGCTTTCTTT. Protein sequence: CASSPLALNTEAFF. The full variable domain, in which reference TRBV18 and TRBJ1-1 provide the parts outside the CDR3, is NAGVMQNPRHLVRRRGQEARLRCSPMKGHSHVYWYRQLPEEGLKFMVYLQKENIIDESGMPKERFSAEFPKEGPSILRIQQVVRGDSAAYFCASSPLALNTEAFFGQGTRLTVV.

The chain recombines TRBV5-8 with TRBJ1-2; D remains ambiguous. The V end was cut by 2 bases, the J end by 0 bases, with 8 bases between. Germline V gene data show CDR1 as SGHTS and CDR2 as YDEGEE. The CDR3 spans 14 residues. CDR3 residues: CASSFAKANYGYTF. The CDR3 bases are TGTGCCAGCAGCTTCGCGAAAGCTAACTATGGCTACACCTTC.

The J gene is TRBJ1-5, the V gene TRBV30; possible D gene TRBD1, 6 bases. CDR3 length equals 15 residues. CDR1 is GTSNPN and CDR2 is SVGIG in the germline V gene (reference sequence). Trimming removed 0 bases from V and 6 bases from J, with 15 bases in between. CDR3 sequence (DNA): TGTGCCTGGAGTGTGGGAGGGACAACGAGTCAGCCCCAGCATTTT. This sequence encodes CAWSVGGTTSQPQHF.

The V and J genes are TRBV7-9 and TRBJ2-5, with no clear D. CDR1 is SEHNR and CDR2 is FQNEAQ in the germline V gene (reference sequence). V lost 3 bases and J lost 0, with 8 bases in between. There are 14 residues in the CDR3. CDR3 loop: CASSFSTNQETQYF. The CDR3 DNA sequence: TGTGCCAGCAGCTTTTCGACCAACCAAGAGACCCAGTACTTC.

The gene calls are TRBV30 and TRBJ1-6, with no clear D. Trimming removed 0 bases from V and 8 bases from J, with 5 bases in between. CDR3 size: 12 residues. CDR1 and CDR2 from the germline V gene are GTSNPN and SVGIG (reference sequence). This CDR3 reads CAWSVLDSPLHF. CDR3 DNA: TGTGCCTGGAGTGTACTTGATTCACCCCTCCACTTT. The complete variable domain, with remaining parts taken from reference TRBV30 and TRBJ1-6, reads SQTIHQWPATLVQPVGSPLSLECTVEGTSNPNLYWYRQAAGRGLQLLFYSVGIGQISSEVPQNLSASRPQDRQFILSSKKLLLSDSGFYLCAWSVLDSPLHFGNGTRLTVT.

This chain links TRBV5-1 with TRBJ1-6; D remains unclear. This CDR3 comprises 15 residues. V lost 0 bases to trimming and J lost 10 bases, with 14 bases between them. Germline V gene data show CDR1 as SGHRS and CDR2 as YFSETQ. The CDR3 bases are TGCGCCAGCAGCTTGGGCACGGGAGCGGGGTCACCCCTCCACTTT. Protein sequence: CASSLGTGAGSPLHF.

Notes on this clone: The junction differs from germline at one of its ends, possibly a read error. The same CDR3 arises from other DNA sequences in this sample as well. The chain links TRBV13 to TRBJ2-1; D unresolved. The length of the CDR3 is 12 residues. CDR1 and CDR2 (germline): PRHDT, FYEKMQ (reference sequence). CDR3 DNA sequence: TGTGCCAGCAGCTCCCCCAACCGCGGACCGGTCTTC. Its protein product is CASSSPNRGPVF.

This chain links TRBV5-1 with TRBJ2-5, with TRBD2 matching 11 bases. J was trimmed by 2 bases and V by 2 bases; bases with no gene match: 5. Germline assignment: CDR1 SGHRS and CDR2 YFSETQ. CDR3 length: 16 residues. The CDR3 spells CASSFSSGGMQETQYF. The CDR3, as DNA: TGCGCCAGCAGCTTTTCTAGCGGGGGGATGCAAGAGACCCAGTACTTC.

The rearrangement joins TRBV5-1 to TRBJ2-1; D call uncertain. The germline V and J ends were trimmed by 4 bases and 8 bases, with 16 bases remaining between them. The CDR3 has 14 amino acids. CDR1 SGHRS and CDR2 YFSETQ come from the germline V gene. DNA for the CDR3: TGCGCCAGCAGCCCCAGGCCCCCGTTTGATGAGCAGTTCTTC. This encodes CASSPRPPFDEQFF. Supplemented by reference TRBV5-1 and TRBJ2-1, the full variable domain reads KAGVTQTPRYLIKTRGQQVTLSCSPISGHRSVSWYQQTPGQGLQFLFEYFSETQRNKGNFPGRFSGRQFSNSRSEMNVSTLELGDSALYLCASSPRPPFDEQFFGPGTRLTVL.

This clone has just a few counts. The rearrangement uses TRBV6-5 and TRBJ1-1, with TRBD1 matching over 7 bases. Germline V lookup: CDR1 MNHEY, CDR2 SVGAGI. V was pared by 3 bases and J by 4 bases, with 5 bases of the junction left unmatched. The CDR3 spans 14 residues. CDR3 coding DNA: TGTGCCAGCAGTTATGGCCAGGGGGTCACTGAAGCTTTCTTT. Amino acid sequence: CASSYGQGVTEAFF.

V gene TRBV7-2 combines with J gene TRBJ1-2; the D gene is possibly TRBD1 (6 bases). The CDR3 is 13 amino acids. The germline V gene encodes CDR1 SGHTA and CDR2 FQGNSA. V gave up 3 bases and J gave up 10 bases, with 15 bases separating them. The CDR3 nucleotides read TGTGCCAGCAGCTTGTCGAACAGGGTGTACTACACCTTC. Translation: CASSLSNRVYYTF.

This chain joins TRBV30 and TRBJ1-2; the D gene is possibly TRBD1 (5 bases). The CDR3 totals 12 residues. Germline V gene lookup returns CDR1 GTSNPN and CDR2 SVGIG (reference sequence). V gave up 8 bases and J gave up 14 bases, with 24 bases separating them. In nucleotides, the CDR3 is TGTGCCCGAACCCGGGCAGGGAAGTCCCTAACCTTC. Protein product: CARTRAGKSLTF.

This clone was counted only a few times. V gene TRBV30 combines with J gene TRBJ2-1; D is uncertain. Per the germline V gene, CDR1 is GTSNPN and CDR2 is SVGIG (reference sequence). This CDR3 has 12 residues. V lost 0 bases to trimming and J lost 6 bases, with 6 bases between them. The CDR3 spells CAWSVGINEQFF. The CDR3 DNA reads TGTGCCTGGAGTGTTGGAATCAATGAGCAGTTCTTC.

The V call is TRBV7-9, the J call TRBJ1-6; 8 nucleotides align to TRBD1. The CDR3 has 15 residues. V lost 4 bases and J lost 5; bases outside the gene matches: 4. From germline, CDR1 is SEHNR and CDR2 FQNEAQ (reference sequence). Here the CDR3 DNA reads TGTGCCAGCAGCTCTGGACAGGGAGATAATTCACCCCTCCACTTT. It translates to CASSSGQGDNSPLHF.

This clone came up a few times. CDR3 protein: CASSQDPGQGADTQYF. CDR3 DNA: TGCGCCAGCAGCCAAGACCCGGGACAGGGGGCAGATACGCAGTATTTT. This chain links TRBV4-3 with TRBJ2-3; 11 bases fit TRBD1. The junction had 3 bases not matched to a gene; V was cut back by 0 bases and J by 4 bases. The germline gives CDR1 LGHNA, CDR2 YSLEER. CDR3 length equals 16 residues.

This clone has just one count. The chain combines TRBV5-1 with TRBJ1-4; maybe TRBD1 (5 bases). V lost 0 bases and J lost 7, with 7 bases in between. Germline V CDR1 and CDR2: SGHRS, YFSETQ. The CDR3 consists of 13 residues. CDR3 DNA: TGCGCCAGCAGCTTGGGGGGGGGTGAAAAACTGTTTTTT. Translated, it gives CASSLGGGEKLFF.